This entry concerns a single TCR beta chain. This clonotype was seen repeatedly, ten times or more. Its binding antigen is unknown. The sample holds no much larger clone one base away, and base qualities are not on file. The data stem from a study of identical twins (dated by TCRdb to the mid-2010s). The study in broad terms: To test whether fetal clonotypes persist, the study used deep sequencing on TCR alpha and beta repertoires from monozygotic twins, unrelated adults of various ages, and cord blood. To rule out contamination, the twin experiments were replicated at different times with different library preparation protocols.

V lost 2 bases and J lost 5 bases; the stretch between them is 3 bases long. The CDR3 has 11 amino acids, counting the end cysteine and phenylalanine. Only the CDR3 DNA is retained, 33 bases long and in frame from the first base. The paper's findings and limits, for the study overall: Abundant cord blood beta clonotypes had fewer insertions, young adult naive repertoires showed a similar but weaker trend, and memory repertoires showed no such trend. In beta out-of-frame sequences, excess twin sharing was weaker, because having fewer shared sequences lowered the signal-to-noise ratio. Compared with coincidental sharing between unrelated individuals, out-of-frame TCR alpha sequences shared between twins had an excess of sequences with low generation probability. Conclusions relied on cross-sectional statistical analysis, since the same donors could not be followed over many years. Invariant T cells such as MAIT and iNKT could partly confound zero-insertion analyses, although diverse VJ usage argued against such confounding for most clonotypes. In monozygotic twins, recombination models systematically underestimated out-of-frame TCR alpha sharing, but the models matched the sharing seen between unrelated individuals.

Every donor in the study was a healthy Caucasian. The twin cohort comprised three pairs of female monozygotic twins, all aged about 18 to 29 years. Miltenyi CD45RO+ enrichment and human naive T-cell isolation kits were used to isolate memory (CD45RO+) and naive T cells from PBMC. The library was made by 5' RACE. The instrument was an Illumina HiSeq 2000. Template switching added a universal primer binding site, and the final cDNA carried a unique molecular identifier that allowed TCR cDNA molecules to be counted accurately. Specific primers in the conserved constant-segment region were used to synthesize first-strand cDNA for TCR alpha and beta chains. To control for contamination, each cDNA library was double barcoded with a SMART-Mk sample barcode plus Illumina barcodes. TruSeq adapter sequences along with Illumina sample barcodes were introduced in two successive PCR steps. Sequencing of the TCR alpha and beta cDNA libraries was done on the Illumina HiSeq platform using custom primers. In the original analysis: MiGEC was used to process raw reads and extract unique molecular identifiers, and MiXCR was used to find CDR3 positions. For each individual, recombination models were inferred using an EM algorithm with the repgenHMM and IGoR tools. The analysis of shared clonotypes was done with the tcR package in R, with sharing normalized by the product of cloneset sizes. To study raw recombination free of thymic and clonal selection effects, out-of-frame nonproductive sequences were analyzed. Using fastp trimming at Q25 and MiXCR clonotype assembly, TCRdb reanalyzed the public sequencing data and kept in-frame beta chains. Duplicate CDR3 protein sequences are folded into a single record with the most common DNA and genes. The authors' filters were not applied to this entry. For this sample the table gives about 240,000 distinct CDR3 sequences, of which roughly 13% were detected only once. The ten largest account for about 4.1% of the sample.

These same data were also listed under a study on yellow fever vaccine responses in identical twins. The second publication reports: The authors reported that the T cell response to vaccination in identical twins appeared partly convergent and partly personalized. Focusing on identical twins, the study followed the T cell clones that responded to the vaccine, and did so with precision.

The sample taken for sequencing was memory (CD45RO+) T cells sorted from blood. In the paper's terms, the cell subset or site label means: CD45RO+ enriched T cells. The TCR sequence derives from a woman aged 18-29 years in good health. Recombination connected TRBV12-3 or TRBV12-4 to TRBJ1-1, with no D gene named confidently. The DNA sequence is as follows: TGTGCCAGCAGTTTAACGACTGAAGCTTTCTTT. Translated, this gives CASSLTTEAFF.